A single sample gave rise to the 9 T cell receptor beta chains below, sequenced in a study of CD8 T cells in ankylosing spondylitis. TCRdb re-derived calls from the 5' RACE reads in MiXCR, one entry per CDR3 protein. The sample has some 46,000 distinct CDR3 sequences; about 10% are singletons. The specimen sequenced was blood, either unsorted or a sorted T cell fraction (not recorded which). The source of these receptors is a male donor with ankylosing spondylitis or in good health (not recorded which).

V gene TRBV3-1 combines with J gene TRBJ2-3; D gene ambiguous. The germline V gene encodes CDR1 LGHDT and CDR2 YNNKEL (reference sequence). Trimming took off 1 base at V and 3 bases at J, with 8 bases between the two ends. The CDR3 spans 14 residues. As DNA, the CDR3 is TGTGCCAGCAGCCAAGTCGAGATAACAGATACGCAGTATTTT. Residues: CASSQVEITDTQYF.

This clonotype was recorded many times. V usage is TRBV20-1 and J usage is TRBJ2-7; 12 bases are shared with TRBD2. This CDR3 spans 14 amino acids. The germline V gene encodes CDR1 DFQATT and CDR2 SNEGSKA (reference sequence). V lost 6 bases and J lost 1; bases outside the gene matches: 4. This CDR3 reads CSAAGTSGSYEQYF. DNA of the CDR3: TGCAGTGCAGCCGGGACTAGCGGGTCCTACGAGCAGTACTTC.

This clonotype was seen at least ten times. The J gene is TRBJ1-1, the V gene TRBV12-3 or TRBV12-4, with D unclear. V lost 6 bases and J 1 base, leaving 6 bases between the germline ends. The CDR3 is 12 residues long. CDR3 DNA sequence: TGTGCCAGCAGCCACCCGAACACTGAAGCTTTCTTT. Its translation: CASSHPNTEAFF.

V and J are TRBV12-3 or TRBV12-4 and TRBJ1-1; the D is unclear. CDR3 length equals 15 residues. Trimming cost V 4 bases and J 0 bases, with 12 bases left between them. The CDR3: CASSSDGTMNTEAFF. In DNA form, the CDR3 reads TGTGCCAGCAGTTCCGACGGAACCATGAACACTGAAGCTTTCTTT.

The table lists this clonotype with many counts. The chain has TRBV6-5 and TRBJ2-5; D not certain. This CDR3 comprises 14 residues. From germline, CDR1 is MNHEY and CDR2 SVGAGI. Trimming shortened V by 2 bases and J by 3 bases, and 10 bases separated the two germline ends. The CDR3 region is CASSYAGGEETQYF. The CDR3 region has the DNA TGTGCCAGCAGTTACGCTGGCGGTGAAGAGACCCAGTACTTC.

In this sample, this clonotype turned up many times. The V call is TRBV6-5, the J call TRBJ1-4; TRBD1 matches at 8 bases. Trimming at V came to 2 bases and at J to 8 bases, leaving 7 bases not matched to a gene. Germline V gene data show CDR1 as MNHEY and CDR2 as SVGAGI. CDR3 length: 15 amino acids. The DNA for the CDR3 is TGTGCCAGCAGTTACCACCCCGGACAGGGAGAAAAACTGTTTTTT. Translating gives CASSYHPGQGEKLFF.

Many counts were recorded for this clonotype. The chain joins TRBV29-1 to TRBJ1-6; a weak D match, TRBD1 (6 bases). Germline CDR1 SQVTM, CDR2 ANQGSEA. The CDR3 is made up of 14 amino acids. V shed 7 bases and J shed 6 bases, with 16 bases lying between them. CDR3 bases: TGCAGCGCTCAGGAGGGGGATAGTAATTCACCCCTCCACTTT. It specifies CSAQEGDSNSPLHF.

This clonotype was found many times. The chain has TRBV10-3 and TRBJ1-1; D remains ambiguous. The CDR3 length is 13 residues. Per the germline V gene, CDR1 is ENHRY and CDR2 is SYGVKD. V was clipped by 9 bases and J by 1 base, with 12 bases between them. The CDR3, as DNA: TGTGCCATAGCAGGTTCGCCGAACACTGAAGCTTTCTTT. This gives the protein CAIAGSPNTEAFF.

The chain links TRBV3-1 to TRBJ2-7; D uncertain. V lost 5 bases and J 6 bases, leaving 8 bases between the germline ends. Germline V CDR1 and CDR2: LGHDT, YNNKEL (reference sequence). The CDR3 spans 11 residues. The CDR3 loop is CASSSTCEQYF. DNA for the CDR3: TGTGCCAGCAGCTCGACCTGCGAGCAGTACTTC.